This is a list of T cell receptor beta chains from one sample in a study of cytomegalovirus exposure and HLA in healthy donors. TCRdb's table, derived via immunoSEQ multiplex PCR, lists solely in-frame clones and lacks some. There are some 150,000 clones in the sample; 60% to 85% occur only once, and 1.2% to 1.5% lies in the top ten. The sequenced sample consisted of PBMCs. The receptor set was obtained from a woman between 35 and 50 years old in good health and CMV-seronegative. Each CDR3 is given with its conserved first and last residue. The D gene is left open where the match is weak. A row's size may be missing; if present it is once, few, many or a size class.

D gene: TRBD1; V gene: TRBV25-1; J gene: TRBJ2-3; clone size: few; CDR3 DNA: TGTGCCAGCAGTGACCGGACAGGGAACCTGGTAGATACGCAGTATTTT; CDR3 protein: CASSDRTGNLVDTQYF
D gene: TRBD1; V gene: TRBV6-1; J gene: TRBJ2-3; clone size: .; CDR3 DNA: TGTGCCAGCAGAGCCGGGACAGCCAGCACAGATACGCAGTATTTT; CDR3 protein: CASRAGTASTDTQYF
D gene: TRBD2; V gene: TRBV4-3; J gene: TRBJ2-2; clone size: .; CDR3 DNA: TGCGCCAGCAGCCACCGATCTAGCGGGGGGGCCTTCGGGGAGCTGTTTTTT; CDR3 protein: CASSHRSSGGAFGELFF
D gene: TRBD1; V gene: TRBV6-6; J gene: TRBJ2-2; clone size: once; CDR3 DNA: TGTGCCAGCCGGATAGGGGGCGACACCGGGGAGCTGTTTTTT; CDR3 protein: CASRIGGDTGELFF
D gene: TRBD1; V gene: TRBV27; J gene: TRBJ1-5; clone size: .; CDR3 DNA: TGTGCCAGCAGACCAGCCGGGCAGGGGGCTTATCAGCCCCAGCATTTT; CDR3 protein: CASRPAGQGAYQPQHF
D gene: .; V gene: TRBV6-1; J gene: TRBJ1-2; clone size: .; CDR3 DNA: TGTGCCAGCAGTGAAGGGAGCAGCTACTATGGCTACACCTTC; CDR3 protein: CASSEGSSYYGYTF
D gene: TRBD1; V gene: TRBV29-1; J gene: TRBJ2-7; clone size: .; CDR3 DNA: TGCAGCGCCCTACAGGGGGCTTCCTACGAGCAGTACTTC; CDR3 protein: CSALQGASYEQYF
D gene: .; V gene: TRBV6-1; J gene: TRBJ2-7; clone size: .; CDR3 DNA: TGTGCCAGCAGTGACTACCCAGGTCGGTCCTCCTACGAGCAGTACTTC; CDR3 protein: CASSDYPGRSSYEQYF
D gene: .; V gene: TRBV9; J gene: TRBJ1-1; clone size: .; CDR3 DNA: TGTGCCAGCAGCGTAGTGCGGAGGGGATACACTGAAGCTTTCTTT; CDR3 protein: CASSVVRRGYTEAFF
D gene: TRBD1; V gene: TRBV2; J gene: TRBJ1-2; clone size: .; CDR3 DNA: TGTGCCAGCAGTCAACAGGGGGCCGGCTATGGCTACACCTTC; CDR3 protein: CASSQQGAGYGYTF
D gene: TRBD1; V gene: TRBV4-2; J gene: TRBJ2-7; clone size: .; CDR3 DNA: TGTGCCAGCAGCCGAGACCGGGACAGAACCTACGAGCAGTACTTC; CDR3 protein: CASSRDRDRTYEQYF
D gene: TRBD1; V gene: TRBV18; J gene: TRBJ2-6; clone size: .; CDR3 DNA: TGTGCCAGCAAGACAGGGGGCCCCCTCTCTCTAGGGGCCAACGTCCTGACTTTC; CDR3 protein: CASKTGGPLSLGANVLTF
D gene: .; V gene: TRBV6-4; J gene: TRBJ1-1; clone size: few; CDR3 DNA: TGTGCCAGCAGCGTACACCAGAACACTGAAGCTTTCTTT; CDR3 protein: CASSVHQNTEAFF
D gene: TRBD1; V gene: TRBV2; J gene: TRBJ1-2; clone size: .; CDR3 DNA: TGTGCCAGCAAGACGGACAGGGCTGGCTACACCTTC; CDR3 protein: CASKTDRAGYTF
D gene: TRBD1; V gene: TRBV7-3; J gene: TRBJ2-1; clone size: .; CDR3 DNA: TGTGCCAGCAGCCCAACTAAGGCTTTGAGGGGGCAAGACAATGAGCAGTTCTTC; CDR3 protein: CASSPTKALRGQDNEQFF
D gene: .; V gene: TRBV30; J gene: TRBJ1-2; clone size: .; CDR3 DNA: TGTGCCTGGAGTCCCATGGAGTATGGCTACACCTTC; CDR3 protein: CAWSPMEYGYTF
D gene: TRBD1; V gene: TRBV29-1; J gene: TRBJ1-1; clone size: .; CDR3 DNA: TGCAGCGTTGTCCGACAGGGCATGAACACTGAAGCTTTCTTT; CDR3 protein: CSVVRQGMNTEAFF
D gene: .; V gene: TRBV7-8; J gene: TRBJ1-2; clone size: .; CDR3 DNA: TGTGCCAGCAGCTCTTCGTTATCTGGCTACACCTTC; CDR3 protein: CASSSSLSGYTF
D gene: TRBD2; V gene: TRBV4-1; J gene: TRBJ2-3; clone size: .; CDR3 DNA: TGCGCCAGCAGCCAAGGGACTAGCGGGGGGGTGAGGGCAGATACGCAGTATTTT; CDR3 protein: CASSQGTSGGVRADTQYF
D gene: .; V gene: TRBV9; J gene: TRBJ2-7; clone size: .; CDR3 DNA: TGTGCCAGCAGCGTCGCCATACAGGGACCCTACGAGCAGTACTTC; CDR3 protein: CASSVAIQGPYEQYF
D gene: .; V gene: TRBV7-9; J gene: TRBJ1-1; clone size: few; CDR3 DNA: TGTGCCAGCAGCTTAGAGTCAGGGCACACTGAAGCTTTCTTT; CDR3 protein: CASSLESGHTEAFF
D gene: TRBD1; V gene: TRBV5-6; J gene: TRBJ1-2; clone size: .; CDR3 DNA: TGTGCCAGCAGCTTCCGGGACAGGGTCGGCTACACCTTC; CDR3 protein: CASSFRDRVGYTF
D gene: TRBD1; V gene: TRBV7-8; J gene: TRBJ1-2; clone size: .; CDR3 DNA: TGTGCCAGCAGCGGGAGCCGGGACAGACTTGGGTATGGCTACACCTTC; CDR3 protein: CASSGSRDRLGYGYTF
D gene: .; V gene: TRBV5-1; J gene: TRBJ2-1; clone size: .; CDR3 DNA: TGCGCCAGCAGCTTCGTAGAGGGTCCCTTAAATGAGCAGTTCTTC; CDR3 protein: CASSFVEGPLNEQFF
D gene: .; V gene: TRBV19; J gene: TRBJ1-4; clone size: .; CDR3 DNA: TGTGCCAGTAGTATTGAAACGCCCGGTAATGAAAAACTGTTTTTT; CDR3 protein: CASSIETPGNEKLFF
D gene: TRBD1; V gene: TRBV7-2; J gene: TRBJ1-2; clone size: .; CDR3 DNA: TGTGCCAGCAGCGTAAGACAGGGGGCGAATGGCTACACCTTC; CDR3 protein: CASSVRQGANGYTF
D gene: TRBD1; V gene: TRBV11-2; J gene: TRBJ1-1; clone size: once; CDR3 DNA: TGTGCCAGCAGCTTTCGACAGGGGTTCACTGAAGCTTTCTTT; CDR3 protein: CASSFRQGFTEAFF
D gene: .; V gene: TRBV19; J gene: TRBJ1-5; clone size: .; CDR3 DNA: TGTGCCAGTAGTACAGGTGGTTTCTGGGACACGGGCAATCAGCCCCAGCATTTT; CDR3 protein: CASSTGGFWDTGNQPQHF
D gene: TRBD1; V gene: TRBV28; J gene: TRBJ1-4; clone size: few; CDR3 DNA: TGTGCCAGCAGTGAGGGGGCCGACAGGGCGGCCTCCAACGTCTTTTTT; CDR3 protein: CASSEGADRAASNVFF
D gene: .; V gene: TRBV7-8; J gene: TRBJ1-5; clone size: .; CDR3 DNA: TGTGCCAGCAGCTTTTCAGGAACCGATCAGCCCCAGCATTTT; CDR3 protein: CASSFSGTDQPQHF
D gene: TRBD2; V gene: TRBV25-1; J gene: TRBJ2-5; clone size: .; CDR3 DNA: TGTGCCAGCAGTGAATGGTATAGCGGGGTGGTAGAGACCCAGTACTTC; CDR3 protein: CASSEWYSGVVETQYF
D gene: .; V gene: TRBV9; J gene: TRBJ2-3; clone size: .; CDR3 DNA: TGTGCCAGCAGCGTAGCGAGGGGCACAGATACGCAGTATTTT; CDR3 protein: CASSVARGTDTQYF
D gene: TRBD1; V gene: TRBV6-6; J gene: TRBJ2-7; clone size: .; CDR3 DNA: TGTGCCAGCAGTACGGGGACAGGGGGCGGCTACGAGCAGTACTTC; CDR3 protein: CASSTGTGGGYEQYF
D gene: .; V gene: TRBV2; J gene: TRBJ1-6; clone size: .; CDR3 DNA: TGTGCCAGGTCTAAAGATAATTCACCCCTCCACTTT; CDR3 protein: CARSKDNSPLHF
D gene: .; V gene: TRBV18; J gene: TRBJ1-5; clone size: .; CDR3 DNA: TGTGCCAGCTCACCACTCGCAGGGAACAATCAGCCCCAGCATTTT; CDR3 protein: CASSPLAGNNQPQHF
D gene: TRBD2; V gene: TRBV5-4; J gene: TRBJ2-7; clone size: .; CDR3 DNA: TGTGCCAGCAGGCTAGCGGGGCGTTCCTACGAGCAGTACTTC; CDR3 protein: CASRLAGRSYEQYF
D gene: TRBD2; V gene: TRBV28; J gene: TRBJ2-5; clone size: .; CDR3 DNA: TGTGCCAGCAGCTCTCTAGCGGGGGGGGGAGAGACCCAGTACTTC; CDR3 protein: CASSSLAGGGETQYF
D gene: TRBD2; V gene: TRBV29-1; J gene: TRBJ2-3; clone size: .; CDR3 DNA: TGCAGCGTGCGGGGGTGGGCACACACAGATACGCAGTATTTT; CDR3 protein: CSVRGWAHTDTQYF
D gene: TRBD1; V gene: TRBV4-3; J gene: TRBJ1-6; clone size: few; CDR3 DNA: TGCGCCAGCAGCCAAGGACAGGGGACCCAGTCACCCCTCCACTTT; CDR3 protein: CASSQGQGTQSPLHF
D gene: TRBD1; V gene: TRBV7-9; J gene: TRBJ2-7; clone size: .; CDR3 DNA: TGTGCCAGCAGCTCCGGGACAGGGGGTACCTACGAGCAGTACTTC; CDR3 protein: CASSSGTGGTYEQYF
D gene: .; V gene: TRBV4-2; J gene: TRBJ1-4; clone size: once; CDR3 DNA: TGTGCCAGCAGCCAATCCAGGGGCTTTAGGGCAACTAATGAAAAACTGTTTTTT; CDR3 protein: CASSQSRGFRATNEKLFF
D gene: TRBD1; V gene: TRBV10-3; J gene: TRBJ1-1; clone size: few; CDR3 DNA: TGTGCCATCAGGAGACAGGGGGATCCTGCTGAAGCTTTCTTT; CDR3 protein: CAIRRQGDPAEAFF
D gene: .; V gene: TRBV5-4; J gene: TRBJ2-7; clone size: .; CDR3 DNA: TGTGCCAGCAGCTTGTGGGGACTGTCCTACGAGCAGTACTTC; CDR3 protein: CASSLWGLSYEQYF
D gene: .; V gene: TRBV7-9; J gene: TRBJ1-4; clone size: .; CDR3 DNA: TGTGCCAGCAGCTTTGGCAGGGGCACAACTAATGAAAAACTGTTTTTT; CDR3 protein: CASSFGRGTTNEKLFF
D gene: .; V gene: TRBV10-3; J gene: TRBJ2-1; clone size: few; CDR3 DNA: TGTGCCAGCAGTGAAACTGAGTACAATGAGCAGTTCTTC; CDR3 protein: CASSETEYNEQFF
D gene: .; V gene: TRBV6-5; J gene: TRBJ1-1; clone size: .; CDR3 DNA: TGTGCCAGCAGTTACTCGATTAACACAGAGAACACTGAAGCTTTCTTT; CDR3 protein: CASSYSINTENTEAFF
D gene: .; V gene: TRBV7-2; J gene: TRBJ1-5; clone size: .; CDR3 DNA: TGTGCCAGCAGCTTAGAGGGGCGACAGCCCCAGCATTTT; CDR3 protein: CASSLEGRQPQHF
D gene: TRBD2; V gene: TRBV5-1; J gene: TRBJ2-1; clone size: .; CDR3 DNA: TGCGCCAGCAGTCTCAGCGGGGATTACAATGAGCAGTTCTTC; CDR3 protein: CASSLSGDYNEQFF
D gene: .; V gene: TRBV7-6; J gene: TRBJ2-2; clone size: .; CDR3 DNA: TGTGCCAGCAGCACCAGGGGTTCTGAGGCCGGGGAGCTGTTTTTT; CDR3 protein: CASSTRGSEAGELFF
D gene: .; V gene: TRBV7-9; J gene: TRBJ2-7; clone size: once; CDR3 DNA: TGTGCCAGCAGTTCCCCGGGGACAGGGGGAGGACTAGCGGCCTACGAGCAGTACTTC; CDR3 protein: CASSSPGTGGGLAAYEQYF
D gene: TRBD1; V gene: TRBV28; J gene: TRBJ2-2; clone size: .; CDR3 DNA: TGTGCCAGCAGAACAGACAGGGTCGCCGGGGAGCTGTTTTTT; CDR3 protein: CASRTDRVAGELFF
D gene: .; V gene: TRBV7-9; J gene: TRBJ2-2; clone size: .; CDR3 DNA: TGTGCCAGCAGCACCGGGACTGACACCGGGGAGCTGTTTTTT; CDR3 protein: CASSTGTDTGELFF
D gene: .; V gene: TRBV19; J gene: TRBJ1-1; clone size: .; CDR3 DNA: TGTGCCAGTAGTATAGGAGGGATGAACACTGAAGCTTTCTTT; CDR3 protein: CASSIGGMNTEAFF
D gene: .; V gene: TRBV4-1; J gene: TRBJ1-5; clone size: few; CDR3 DNA: TGCGCCAGCAGCCACTTCGACAGGCCCAATCAGCCCCAGCATTTT; CDR3 protein: CASSHFDRPNQPQHF